This entry describes one TCR beta chain. V shed 3 bases, J shed 10 bases, and the junction held 3 bases outside the gene matches. This CDR3 has 12 residues. Germline loops: CDR1 KGHSH, CDR2 LQKENI. The sample belongs to a study of blood T cell repertoires in COVID-19. Methods used by the authors: It was from reference gene primer amplification that nucleated cell counts were estimated. Sequencing was performed with immunoSEQ multiplex PCR; in TCRdb, only in-frame clones are kept and a portion is missing. The V and J calls and clone size are taken from that table; D and trimming were inferred from the DNA. The sample contains some 68,000 clones, roughly 91% of which appear only once.

The clonotype originates from a man in his fifties or sixties with COVID-19, enrolled during active disease. This chain joins TRBV18 and TRBJ2-1; 7 bases are a match to TRBD2. The source material was peripheral blood. In nucleotides, the CDR3 is TGTGCCAGCTCACCGGACGGGGGGGAGCAGTTCTTC. This codes for CASSPDGGEQFF.